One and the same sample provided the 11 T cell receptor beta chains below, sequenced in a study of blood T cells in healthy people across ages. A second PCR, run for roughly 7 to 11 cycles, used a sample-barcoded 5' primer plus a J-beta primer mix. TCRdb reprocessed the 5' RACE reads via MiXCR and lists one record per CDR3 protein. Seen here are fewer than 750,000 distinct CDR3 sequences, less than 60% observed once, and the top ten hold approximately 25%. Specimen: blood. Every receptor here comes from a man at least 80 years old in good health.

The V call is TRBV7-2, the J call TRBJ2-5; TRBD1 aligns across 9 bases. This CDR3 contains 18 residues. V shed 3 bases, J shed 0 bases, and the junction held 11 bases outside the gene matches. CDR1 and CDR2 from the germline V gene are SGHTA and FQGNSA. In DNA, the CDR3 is TGTGCCAGCAGCTTCCAGCCACAGGGGGCTTCGTACCAAGAGACCCAGTACTTC. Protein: CASSFQPQGASYQETQYF.

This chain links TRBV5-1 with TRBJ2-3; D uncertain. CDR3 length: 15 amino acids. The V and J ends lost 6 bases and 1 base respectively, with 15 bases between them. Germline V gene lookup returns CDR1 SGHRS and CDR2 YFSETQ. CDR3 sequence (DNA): TGCGCCAGCAAAAGGTACGGGTCGGGCACAGATACGCAGTATTTT. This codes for CASKRYGSGTDTQYF.

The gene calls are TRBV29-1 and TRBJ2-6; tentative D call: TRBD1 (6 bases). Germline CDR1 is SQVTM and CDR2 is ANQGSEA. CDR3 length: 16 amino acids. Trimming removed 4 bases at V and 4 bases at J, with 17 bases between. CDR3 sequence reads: CSVVSRGDFGANVLTF. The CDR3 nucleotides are TGCAGCGTTGTTAGCAGGGGAGACTTCGGGGCCAACGTCCTGACTTTC. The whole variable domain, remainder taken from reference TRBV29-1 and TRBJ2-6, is SAVISQKPSRDICQRGTSLTIQCQVDSQVTMMFWYRQQPGQSLTLIATANQGSEATYESGFVIDKFPISRPNLTFSTLTVSNMSPEDSSIYLCSVVSRGDFGANVLTFGAGSRLTVL.

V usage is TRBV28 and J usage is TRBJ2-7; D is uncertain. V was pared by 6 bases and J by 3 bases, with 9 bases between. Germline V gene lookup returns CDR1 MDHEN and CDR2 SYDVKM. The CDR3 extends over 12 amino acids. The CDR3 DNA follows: TGTGCCAGCAGCCCAAATCTCTACGAGCAGTACTTC. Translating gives CASSPNLYEQYF.

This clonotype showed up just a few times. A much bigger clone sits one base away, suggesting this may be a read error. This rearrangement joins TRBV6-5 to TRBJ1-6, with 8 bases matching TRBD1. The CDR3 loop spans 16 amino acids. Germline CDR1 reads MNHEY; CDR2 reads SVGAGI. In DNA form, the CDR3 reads TGTGCCAGCAGCTCGCCCGGACAGGGTTGGAATTCACCCCCCCACTTT. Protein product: CASSSPGQGWNSPPHF.

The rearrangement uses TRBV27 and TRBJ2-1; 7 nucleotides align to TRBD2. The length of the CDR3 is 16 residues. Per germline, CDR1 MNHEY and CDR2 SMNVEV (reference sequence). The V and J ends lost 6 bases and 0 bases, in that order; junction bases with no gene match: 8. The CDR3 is CASRFSGRRSYNEQFF. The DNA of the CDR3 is TGTGCCAGCAGATTTAGCGGGCGCCGCTCCTACAATGAGCAGTTCTTC.

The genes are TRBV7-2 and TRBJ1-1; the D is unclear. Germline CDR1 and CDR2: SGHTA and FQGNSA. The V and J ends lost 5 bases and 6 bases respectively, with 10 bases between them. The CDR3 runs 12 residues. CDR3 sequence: CASSQDYAEAFF. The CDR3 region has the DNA TGTGCCAGCAGCCAGGATTACGCTGAAGCTTTCTTT.

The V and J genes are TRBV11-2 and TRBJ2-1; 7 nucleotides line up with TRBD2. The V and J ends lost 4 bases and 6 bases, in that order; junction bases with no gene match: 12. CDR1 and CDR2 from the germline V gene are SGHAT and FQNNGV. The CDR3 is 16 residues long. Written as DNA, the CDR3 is TGTGCCAGCAGCTGGGGAGGGGCGGGAGCCGCCAATGAGCAGTTCTTC. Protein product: CASSWGGAGAANEQFF.

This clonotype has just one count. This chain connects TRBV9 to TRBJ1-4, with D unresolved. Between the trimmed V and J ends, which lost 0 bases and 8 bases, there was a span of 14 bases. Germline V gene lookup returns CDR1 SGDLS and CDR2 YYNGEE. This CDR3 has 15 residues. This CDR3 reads CASSVDPAGSEKLFF. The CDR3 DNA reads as TGTGCCAGCAGCGTAGACCCGGCGGGCAGCGAAAAACTGTTTTTT. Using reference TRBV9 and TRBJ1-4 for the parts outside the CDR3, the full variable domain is DSGVTQTPKHLITATGQRVTLRCSPRSGDLSVYWYQQSLDQGLQFLIQYYNGEERAKGNILERFSAQQFPDLHSELNLSSLELGDSALYFCASSVDPAGSEKLFFGSGTQLSVL.

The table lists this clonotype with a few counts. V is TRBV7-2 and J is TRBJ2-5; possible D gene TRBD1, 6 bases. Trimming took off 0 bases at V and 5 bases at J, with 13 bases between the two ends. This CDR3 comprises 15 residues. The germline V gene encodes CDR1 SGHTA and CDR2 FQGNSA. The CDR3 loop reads CASSLANRAMETQYF. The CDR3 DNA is TGTGCCAGCAGCTTAGCAAACAGGGCGATGGAGACCCAGTACTTC.

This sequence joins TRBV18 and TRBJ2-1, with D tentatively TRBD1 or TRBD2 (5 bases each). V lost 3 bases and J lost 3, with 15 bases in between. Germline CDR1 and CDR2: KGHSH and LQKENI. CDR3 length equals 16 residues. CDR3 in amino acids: CASSPIGGKVYNEQFF. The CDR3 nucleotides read TGTGCCAGCTCACCTATTGGGGGAAAGGTCTACAATGAGCAGTTCTTC.